This TCR beta chain was retrieved from a study of T cell repertoires in cytomegalovirus infection. CDR1 and CDR2 (germline): MGHRA, YSYEKL. J lost 9 bases, V lost 0 bases, and 2 bases had no gene match. CDR3 length equals 13 residues. Regarding this clonotype: The antigen is unknown.

TCRdb analysed the reads with MiXCR anew, one entry per CDR3 protein. The table has around 310,000 distinct CDR3 sequences, 29% seen once. This chain uses TRBV4-1 with TRBJ2-7; 10 nucleotides align to TRBD1. Sequences were derived from cultured PBMCs, sampled from culture after CMV antigen stimulation. The source is a human donor in good health (CMV status not recorded). Some clones in this sample may be carry-over from other donors' samples. Here the CDR3 reads CASSQETGGLQYF. DNA of the CDR3: TGCGCCAGCAGCCAAGAGACAGGGGGCTTGCAGTACTTC.